This paragraph covers one TCR beta chain sequence. The antigen is not known. The sample belongs to a study of post-analysis software for immune sequencing data. Findings and caveats of the study: People with multiple sclerosis had a significantly lower normalized Chao1 diversity than controls did. Patients had higher frequencies than controls of about five TRBV segments, including TRBV5-6, TRBV5-1 and TRBV20-1. Strong co-clustering by F measure was seen for same-batch samples.

From germline, CDR1 is SGHVS and CDR2 FNYEAQ. The CDR3 extends over 12 amino acids. With 6 bases clipped from V and 7 bases from J, the junction kept 6 bases outside the gene matches. cDNA libraries for TCR beta contained unique molecular identifiers. T cells, about 0.85 to 11 million of them, yielded some 500,000 cDNA molecules. TCRdb fed the PCR reads into MiXCR, producing one record per CDR3 protein. Of hundreds of thousands of distinct CDR3 sequences detected, approximately 38% appear once; the ten largest clones hold 6% to 9%. The gene calls are TRBV7-6 and TRBJ2-7; TRBD1 agrees at 7 bases. This receptor was identified in a girl aged 2-10 years with multiple sclerosis. The sample taken for sequencing was blood. CDR3 amino acids: CASSPTGVEQYF. The CDR3 DNA is TGTGCCAGCAGTCCTACAGGGGTTGAGCAGTACTTC.